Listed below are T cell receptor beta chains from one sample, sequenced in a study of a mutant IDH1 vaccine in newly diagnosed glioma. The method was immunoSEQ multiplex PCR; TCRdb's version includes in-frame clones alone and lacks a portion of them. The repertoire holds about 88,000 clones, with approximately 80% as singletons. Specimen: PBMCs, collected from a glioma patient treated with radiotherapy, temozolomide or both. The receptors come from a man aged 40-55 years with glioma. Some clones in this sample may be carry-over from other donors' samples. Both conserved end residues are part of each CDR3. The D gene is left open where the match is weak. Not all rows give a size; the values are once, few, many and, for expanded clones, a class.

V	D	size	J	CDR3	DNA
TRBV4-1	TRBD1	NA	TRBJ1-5	CASSQSRGNQPQHF	TGCGCCAGCAGCCAGAGCAGGGGGAATCAGCCCCAGCATTTT
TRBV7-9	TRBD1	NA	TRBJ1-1	CASSLADRGPEAFF	TGTGCCAGCAGCTTAGCGGACAGGGGCCCCGAAGCTTTCTTT
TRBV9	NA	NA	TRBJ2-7	CASSVEAYTYEQYF	TGTGCCAGCAGCGTAGAGGCCTACACCTACGAGCAGTACTTC
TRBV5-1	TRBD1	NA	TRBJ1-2	CASSFSLPGQGARGYTF	TGCGCCAGCAGCTTTAGCTTGCCGGGACAGGGGGCGCGGGGCTACACCTTC
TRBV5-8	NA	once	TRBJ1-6	CASSLLRPVFHF	TGTGCCAGCAGCTTGCTGCGCCCCGTTTTCCACTTT
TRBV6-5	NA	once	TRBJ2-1	CASSYGSGEQFF	TGTGCCAGCAGTTACGGAAGCGGGGAGCAGTTCTTC
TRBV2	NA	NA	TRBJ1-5	CASSARENQPQHF	TGTGCCAGCAGTGCCAGGGAAAATCAGCCCCAGCATTTT
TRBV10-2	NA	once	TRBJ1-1	CATTGDTEAFF	TGCGCCACGACAGGCGACACTGAAGCTTTCTTT
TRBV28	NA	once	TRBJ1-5	CASSFPLGGGNQPQHF	TGTGCCAGCAGTTTCCCACTGGGCGGAGGCAATCAGCCCCAGCATTTT
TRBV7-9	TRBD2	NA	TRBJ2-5	CASWTSGGQETQYF	TGTGCCAGCTGGACTAGCGGGGGCCAAGAGACCCAGTACTTC
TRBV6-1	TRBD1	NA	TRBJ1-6	CASSSGTGGDSPLHF	TGTGCCAGCAGTTCCGGGACAGGGGGCGATTCACCCCTCCACTTT
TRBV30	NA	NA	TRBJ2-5	CAWSASPETQYF	TGTGCCTGGAGTGCCTCCCCCGAGACCCAGTACTTC
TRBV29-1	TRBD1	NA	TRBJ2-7	CSARQGNGEQYF	TGCAGCGCCCGACAGGGGAATGGCGAGCAGTACTTC
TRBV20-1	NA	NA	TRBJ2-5	CSARVELTQYF	TGCAGTGCTAGAGTCGAGCTGACCCAGTACTTC
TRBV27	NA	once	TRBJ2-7	CASSLSPSYEQYF	TGTGCCAGCAGTTTAAGCCCTAGCTACGAGCAGTACTTC
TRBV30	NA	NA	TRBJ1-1	CAWSIQGSAEAFF	TGTGCCTGGAGTATACAGGGTTCAGCTGAAGCTTTCTTT
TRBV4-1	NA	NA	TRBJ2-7	CASSQEINSWYEQYF	TGCGCCAGCAGCCAAGAGATTAACAGTTGGTACGAGCAGTACTTC
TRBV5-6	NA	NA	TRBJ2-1	CASSLAGGGSYNEQFF	TGTGCCAGCAGCTTGGCCGGCGGCGGCTCCTACAATGAGCAGTTCTTC
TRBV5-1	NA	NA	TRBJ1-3	CASLPDSGNTIYF	TGCGCCAGTCTCCCGGACTCTGGAAACACCATATATTTT
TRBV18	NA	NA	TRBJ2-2	CASSPSRGAGELFF	TGTGCCAGCTCACCCAGCCGAGGGGCCGGGGAGCTGTTTTTT
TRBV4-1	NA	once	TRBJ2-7	CASSQEEGPYEQYF	TGCGCCAGCAGCCAAGAGGAGGGACCCTACGAGCAGTACTTC
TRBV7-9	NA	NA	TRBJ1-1	CASSPYGGRGRETEAFF	TGTGCCAGCAGCCCTTACGGAGGTCGGGGGAGGGAGACTGAAGCTTTCTTT
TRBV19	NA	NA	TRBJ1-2	CASSPGQDYGYTF	TGTGCCAGTAGCCCGGGGCAGGACTATGGCTACACCTTC
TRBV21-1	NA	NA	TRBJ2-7	CASTQGDFIPQYF	TGTGCCAGCACGCAGGGGGATTTTATCCCGCAGTACTTC
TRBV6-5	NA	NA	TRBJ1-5	CASSSRLNQPQHF	TGTGCCAGCAGCAGTAGACTCAATCAGCCCCAGCATTTT
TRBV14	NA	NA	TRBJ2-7	CASSQPDSYEQYF	TGTGCCAGCAGCCAACCGGATTCCTACGAGCAGTACTTC
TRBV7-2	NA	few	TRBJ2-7	CASSLELARQYF	TGTGCCAGCAGCTTAGAGTTAGCTCGGCAGTACTTC
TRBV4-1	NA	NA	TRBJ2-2	CASSPPRSHSNTGELFF	TGCGCCAGCAGCCCTCCCAGGTCCCACTCGAACACCGGGGAGCTGTTTTTT
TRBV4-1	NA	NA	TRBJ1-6	CASSQATDISYNSPLHF	TGCGCCAGCAGCCAGGCAACCGACATCTCCTATAATTCACCCCTCCACTTT
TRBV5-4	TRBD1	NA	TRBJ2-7	CASSLGQGSSYEQYF	TGTGCCAGCAGCCTCGGACAGGGGAGCTCCTACGAGCAGTACTTC
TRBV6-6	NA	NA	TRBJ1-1	CASSYGGGTEAFF	TGTGCCAGCAGTTACGGAGGCGGCACTGAAGCTTTCTTT
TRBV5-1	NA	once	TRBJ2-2	CASSLGSGTGELFF	TGCGCCAGCAGCTTGGGATCAGGGACCGGGGAGCTGTTTTTT
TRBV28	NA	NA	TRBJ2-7	CASFSGAYEQYF	TGTGCCAGCTTTTCAGGGGCGTACGAGCAGTACTTC
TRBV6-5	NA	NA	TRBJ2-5	CASSYSFRKETQYF	TGTGCCAGCAGTTACTCCTTCCGTAAAGAGACCCAGTACTTC
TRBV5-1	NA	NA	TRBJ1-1	CASSLGGAGTEAFF	TGCGCCAGCAGCTTGGGGGGCGCTGGCACTGAAGCTTTCTTT
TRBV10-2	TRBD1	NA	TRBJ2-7	CASSEVRGLYEQYF	TGCGCCAGCAGTGAGGTCAGGGGGCTCTACGAGCAGTACTTC
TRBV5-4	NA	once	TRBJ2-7	CASSLGLEQYF	TGTGCCAGCAGCTTGGGTCTGGAGCAGTACTTC
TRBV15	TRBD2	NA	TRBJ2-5	CATSGYTSEGTQYF	TGTGCCACCAGCGGATACACTAGCGAAGGGACCCAGTACTTC
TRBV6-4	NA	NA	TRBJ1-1	CASSDREGTEAFF	TGTGCCAGCAGTGACAGGGAGGGCACTGAAGCTTTCTTT
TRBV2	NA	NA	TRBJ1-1	CASSALRGDTEAFF	TGTGCCAGCAGTGCCCTCCGGGGAGACACTGAAGCTTTCTTT
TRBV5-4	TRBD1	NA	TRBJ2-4	CASRRDRSGDIQYF	TGTGCCAGCAGAAGGGACAGGTCTGGGGACATTCAGTACTTC
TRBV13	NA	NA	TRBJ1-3	CASSLGRVFGNTIYF	TGTGCCAGCAGCTTAGGCAGGGTGTTCGGAAACACCATATATTTT
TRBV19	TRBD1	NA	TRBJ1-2	CASSTTDRVYGYTF	TGTGCCAGTAGTACCACGGACAGGGTTTATGGCTACACCTTC
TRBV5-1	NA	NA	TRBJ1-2	CASSLEQGLFNYGYTF	TGCGCCAGCAGCTTGGAACAGGGTTTATTTAACTATGGCTACACCTTC
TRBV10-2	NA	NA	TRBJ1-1	CASSQARLNTEAFF	TGCGCCAGCAGTCAGGCCAGGCTCAACACTGAAGCTTTCTTT
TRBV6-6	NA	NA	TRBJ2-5	CASTPRGSKEAQYF	TGTGCCAGCACCCCCCGGGGGTCTAAAGAGGCCCAGTACTTC
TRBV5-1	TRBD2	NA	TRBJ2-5	CASSHYGGGRETQYF	TGCGCCAGCAGCCATTACGGGGGGGGACGAGAGACCCAGTACTTC
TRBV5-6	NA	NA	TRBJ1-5	CASSFRRNGNQPQHF	TGTGCCAGCAGCTTCAGGCGGAATGGCAATCAGCCCCAGCATTTT
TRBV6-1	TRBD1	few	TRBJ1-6	CASGRQGRDSPLHF	TGTGCCAGCGGAAGACAGGGTAGAGACTCACCCCTCCACTTT
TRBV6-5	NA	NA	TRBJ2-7	CASSYSTKSGYEQYF	TGTGCCAGCAGTTACTCCACGAAATCCGGTTACGAGCAGTACTTC
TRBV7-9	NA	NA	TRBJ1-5	CASSLGAGRNQPQHF	TGTGCCAGCAGCTTAGGAGCGGGTCGCAATCAGCCCCAGCATTTT
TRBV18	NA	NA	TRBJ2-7	CASSPLLGKGNEQYF	TGTGCCAGCTCACCCCTCTTGGGGAAGGGGAACGAGCAGTACTTC
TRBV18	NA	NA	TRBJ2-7	CASSPRQTTYEQYF	TGTGCCAGCTCACCAAGACAGACCACCTACGAGCAGTACTTC
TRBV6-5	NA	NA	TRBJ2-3	CASSATGTDTQYF	TGTGCCAGCAGTGCGACAGGCACAGATACGCAGTATTTT
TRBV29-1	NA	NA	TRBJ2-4	CSVAGVVAKNIQYF	TGCAGCGTTGCCGGGGTGGTAGCCAAAAACATTCAGTACTTC
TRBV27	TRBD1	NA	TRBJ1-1	CASQDRGPYTEAFF	TGTGCCAGCCAAGACAGGGGGCCGTACACTGAAGCTTTCTTT
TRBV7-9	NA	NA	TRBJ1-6	CASSLGRTSPLHF	TGTGCCAGCAGCTTGGGACGAACTTCACCCCTCCACTTT
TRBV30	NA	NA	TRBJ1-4	CAWSVGGSLGEKLFF	TGTGCCTGGAGCGTAGGGGGGAGTTTAGGTGAAAAACTGTTTTTT